This T cell receptor beta chain is from a study of identical twins. General study points: There were fewer insertions in abundant cord blood beta clonotypes, but memory repertoires showed no such pattern. Where beta out-of-frame sequences were concerned, excess twin sharing was weaker.

CDR3 length equals 12 residues. V was trimmed by 0 bases and J by 15 bases, leaving 12 bases between them. The germline gives CDR1 SGHDN, CDR2 FVKESK. As regards this clonotype: What it recognizes is unknown.

A single record per CDR3 protein comes from TCRdb applying MiXCR to the 5' RACE reads. The repertoire holds 1.5 million to 2 million distinct CDR3 sequences, with less than 35% as singletons. The chain uses TRBV14 and TRBJ2-1; D gene unclear. Source material: cord blood. This TCR was recovered from a newborn girl in good health. Here the CDR3 DNA reads TGTGCCAGCAGCCAAGATAGCCGGGTTCGGTTCTTC. As protein: CASSQDSRVRFF.